This T cell receptor beta chain is from a study of blood T cell repertoires in COVID-19. The repertoire was sequenced with immunoSEQ multiplex PCR; TCRdb's copy has only in-frame clones and lacks some. The top ten clones hold roughly 7.2% of a sample with about 68,000 clones, around nine tenths of them seen once. The CDR3 consists of 13 residues. From germline, CDR1 is ENHRY and CDR2 SYGVKD. Trimming took off 4 bases at V and 2 bases at J, with 8 bases between the two ends. The chain recombines TRBV10-3 with TRBJ1-1; D not certain. The source material was peripheral blood. The TCR comes from a human donor in a cohort sampled during active COVID-19. The CDR3 sequence: CAISGLGNTEAFF. The CDR3 DNA follows: TGTGCCATCAGTGGACTCGGAAACACTGAAGCTTTCTTT.